The clone carrying this T cell receptor beta chain has a count of ten or more. Its antigen is as yet unknown. Together with a sample-barcoded 5' primer, a J-beta primer mix was included in a second PCR lasting about 7 to 12 cycles. One entry per CDR3 protein results from TCRdb running MiXCR on the 5' RACE reads. The table includes hundreds of thousands of distinct CDR3 sequences, about 30% detected once. These data originate in a study of blood T cells in healthy people across ages. Overall study results and limits: TCR beta diversity correlated strongly with naive T cell percentage. Donors of long life had a larger count of naive CD4+ cells and greater diversity than aged donors.

The CDR3 runs to 15 residues. The V gene's germline CDR1 is MNHNS and CDR2 SASEGT. The trim removed 3 bases at V and 15 bases at J, leaving 16 bases unmatched. The draw of peripheral blood yielded roughly 9.1 milliliters from each donor. The rearrangement joins TRBV6-1 to TRBJ2-1; 8 positions match TRBD1. Material: blood. The source of this sequence is an elderly woman in good health. CDR3 loop: CASSDTGQAYFSWFF. The CDR3 DNA follows: TGTGCCAGCAGTGACACGGGACAGGCGTATTTTTCCTGGTTCTTC.